This is a list of T cell receptor beta chains from one sample in a study of shared clonotypes between healthy human individuals. Clones were read by immunoSEQ multiplex PCR, and TCRdb kept only the in-frame ones, dropping some. The repertoire has roughly 320,000 clones, about nine tenths of them found once; the top ten carry 15% to 20%. Sequencing used memory CD8+ T cells sorted from blood. The receptors were sampled from a man aged 18 to 30 in good health. Each CDR3 is given with its conserved first and last residue. A D gene is named only where the DNA matches it firmly. Clone size is not always given. Where it is, it says once, few, many or a class for expanded clones.

J | V | size | D | CDR3 | DNA
TRBJ1-1 | TRBV28 | NA | TRBD1 | CASTLTGRTEAFF | TGTGCCAGCACCCTGACAGGGAGGACTGAAGCTTTCTTT
TRBJ1-5 | TRBV10-3 | NA | TRBD1 | CATTTGKGWRTQHF | TGTGCCACCACGACAGGGAAGGGTTGGAGAACCCAGCATTTT
TRBJ1-3 | TRBV4-3 | NA | TRBD1 | CASSQDGTGTNTIYF | TGCGCCAGCAGCCAAGATGGGACAGGGACGAACACCATATATTTT
TRBJ2-1 | TRBV9 | NA | TRBD1 | CASSADRGTTNEQFF | TGTGCCAGCAGCGCGGACAGGGGGACTACGAATGAGCAGTTCTTC
TRBJ1-4 | TRBV30 | NA | NA | CAWRKTLSNEKLFF | TGTGCCTGGAGGAAGACACTCAGTAATGAAAAACTGTTTTTT
TRBJ1-1 | TRBV19 | NA | NA | CASSIFGNEAFF | TGTGCCAGTAGTATCTTCGGGAATGAAGCTTTCTTT
TRBJ2-5 | TRBV10-2 | NA | TRBD1 | CASSVGTATQETQYF | TGCGCCAGCAGTGTTGGGACAGCCACTCAAGAGACCCAGTACTTC
TRBJ2-1 | TRBV1 | NA | NA | CTSSQHSYNEQFF | TGCACCAGCAGCCAACACTCCTACAATGAGCAGTTCTTC
TRBJ1-5 | TRBV6-1 | NA | TRBD1 | CASNEYRGLGNQPQHF | TGTGCCAGCAATGAATACAGGGGGCTGGGCAATCAGCCCCAGCATTTT
TRBJ2-7 | TRBV11-2 | NA | NA | CASSLAEFESYEQYF | TGTGCCAGCAGCCTCGCAGAGTTTGAGAGCTACGAGCAGTACTTC
TRBJ2-7 | TRBV7-2 | NA | NA | CASSFAYPRTTYEQYF | TGTGCCAGCAGCTTTGCTTATCCAAGAACTACCTACGAGCAGTACTTC
TRBJ2-7 | TRBV5-1 | NA | NA | CASSFAAEDWVYEQYF | TGCGCCAGCAGCTTCGCCGCCGAGGACTGGGTTTACGAGCAGTACTTC
TRBJ2-1 | TRBV5-1 | NA | TRBD1 | CASSLTGDNEQFF | TGCGCCAGCAGCCTGACAGGGGACAATGAGCAGTTCTTC
TRBJ2-7 | TRBV5-8 | NA | TRBD1 | CASGTGVGYEQYF | TGTGCCAGCGGGACAGGGGTAGGCTACGAGCAGTACTTC
TRBJ1-2 | TRBV5-6 | NA | NA | CASSLESGWNHGYTF | TGTGCCAGCAGCTTGGAGTCAGGGTGGAACCATGGCTACACCTTC
TRBJ2-7 | TRBV4-1 | few | NA | CASSQVLQEYEQYF | TGCGCCAGCAGCCAAGTTTTACAGGAGTACGAGCAGTACTTC
TRBJ1-5 | TRBV7-9 | NA | NA | CASSLRARFYSNQPQHF | TGTGCCAGCAGCTTAAGGGCCCGGTTCTATAGCAATCAGCCCCAGCATTTT
TRBJ2-1 | TRBV29-1 | NA | NA | CSVTTSSYNEQFF | TGCAGCGTAACGACTAGCTCCTACAATGAGCAGTTCTTC
TRBJ2-2 | TRBV9 | NA | NA | CASSGRTDTSTGELFF | TGTGCCAGCAGCGGCCGGACAGACACAAGCACCGGGGAGCTGTTTTTT
TRBJ1-5 | TRBV4-1 | NA | NA | CASSQGGYSNQPQHF | TGCGCCAGCAGCCAAGGCGGGTATAGCAATCAGCCCCAGCATTTT
TRBJ1-6 | TRBV7-9 | NA | NA | CASSFNTRNSPLHF | TGTGCCAGCAGCTTCAATACCCGAAATTCACCCCTCCACTTT
TRBJ1-1 | TRBV5-1 | NA | NA | CASSRMGWDTEAFF | TGCGCCAGCAGCCGGATGGGGTGGGACACTGAAGCTTTCTTT
TRBJ2-7 | TRBV5-6 | NA | TRBD1 | CASSFGTVYEQYF | TGTGCCAGCAGCTTCGGGACAGTTTACGAGCAGTACTTC
TRBJ1-1 | TRBV7-2 | NA | NA | CASSLPGVVGAFF | TGTGCCAGCAGCTTGCCAGGCGTGGTGGGAGCTTTCTTT
TRBJ2-3 | TRBV7-9 | NA | NA | CASSLGSLSSTDTQYF | TGTGCCAGCAGCTTAGGATCGCTCTCTAGCACAGATACGCAGTATTTT
TRBJ2-1 | TRBV7-9 | NA | NA | CASSPAGGAKGGNEQFF | TGTGCCAGCAGCCCTGCCGGAGGGGCAAAGGGAGGAAATGAGCAGTTCTTC
TRBJ2-2 | TRBV9 | NA | NA | CASSPYLSGGELFF | TGTGCCAGCAGCCCCTATCTATCGGGCGGGGAGCTGTTTTTT
TRBJ1-1 | TRBV4-3 | once | TRBD1 | CASSQETGYTEAFF | TGCGCCAGCAGCCAAGAGACAGGGTACACTGAAGCTTTCTTT
TRBJ2-3 | TRBV11-2 | few | TRBD2 | CASSSPGGSGGRDTQYF | TGTGCCAGCAGCAGCCCGGGTGGTAGCGGGGGGAGAGATACGCAGTATTTT
TRBJ2-7 | TRBV27 | once | NA | CASSWLQGYEQYF | TGTGCCAGCAGTTGGCTTCAAGGATACGAGCAGTACTTC
TRBJ2-7 | TRBV7-6 | NA | NA | CASSLGVYEQYF | TGTGCCAGCAGCTTGGGTGTATACGAGCAGTACTTC
TRBJ2-1 | TRBV4-1 | NA | TRBD1 | CASSQEGQGANEQFF | TGCGCCAGCAGCCAAGAGGGACAGGGGGCGAATGAGCAGTTCTTC
TRBJ2-7 | TRBV13 | NA | NA | CASSSTEDEQYF | TGTGCCAGCAGCTCGACCGAGGACGAGCAGTACTTC
TRBJ2-1 | TRBV27 | NA | NA | CASSPTVGLRTDEQFF | TGTGCCAGCAGTCCTACCGTGGGACTGAGAACGGATGAGCAGTTCTTC
TRBJ2-5 | TRBV9 | NA | TRBD2 | CASSPGLAGGPRETQYF | TGTGCCAGCAGCCCAGGACTAGCGGGAGGGCCCCGGGAGACCCAGTACTTC
TRBJ2-7 | TRBV27 | NA | TRBD1 | CASSLSSGTGRYEQYF | TGTGCCAGCAGTTTAAGTTCGGGGACAGGAAGATACGAGCAGTACTTC
TRBJ2-1 | TRBV6-5 | NA | TRBD1 | CASSPDRGVEQFF | TGTGCCAGCAGTCCTGACAGGGGAGTTGAGCAGTTCTTC
TRBJ2-3 | TRBV28 | many | TRBD2 | CASRLGLDGTDTQYF | TGTGCCAGCAGGCTTGGACTAGATGGCACAGATACGCAGTATTTT
TRBJ1-5 | TRBV11-2 | few | NA | CASSPPGQPQHF | TGTGCCAGCAGCCCCCCAGGGCAGCCCCAGCATTTT
TRBJ2-1 | TRBV27 | NA | NA | CASSFFGHEQFF | TGTGCCAGCAGTTTCTTTGGGCATGAGCAGTTCTTC
TRBJ1-1 | TRBV12-2 | NA | NA | CASRLQSRGPRIMNTEAFF | TGTGCAAGTCGCTTACAATCCAGGGGGCCGCGAATCATGAACACTGAAGCTTTCTTT
TRBJ2-7 | TRBV5-1 | NA | NA | CASRLVGLASYEQYF | TGCGCCAGCAGATTGGTAGGACTCGCTTCCTACGAGCAGTACTTC
TRBJ2-1 | TRBV27 | NA | NA | CATIRGHEQFF | TGTGCCACCATTCGCGGCCATGAGCAGTTCTTC
TRBJ2-7 | TRBV18 | NA | NA | CASSPDGTYEQYF | TGTGCCAGCTCCCCGGACGGGACCTACGAGCAGTACTTC
TRBJ1-4 | TRBV4-2 | NA | NA | CASSQVGSAEKLFF | TGTGCCAGCAGCCAAGTAGGGTCAGCAGAAAAACTGTTTTTT
TRBJ2-7 | TRBV10-2 | once | NA | CASSDLGPFLYEQYF | TGCGCCAGCAGTGACTTAGGGCCCTTCCTCTACGAGCAGTACTTC
TRBJ2-5 | TRBV18 | NA | NA | CASSPGQTRETQYF | TGTGCCAGCTCACCGGGGCAGACCCGAGAGACCCAGTACTTC